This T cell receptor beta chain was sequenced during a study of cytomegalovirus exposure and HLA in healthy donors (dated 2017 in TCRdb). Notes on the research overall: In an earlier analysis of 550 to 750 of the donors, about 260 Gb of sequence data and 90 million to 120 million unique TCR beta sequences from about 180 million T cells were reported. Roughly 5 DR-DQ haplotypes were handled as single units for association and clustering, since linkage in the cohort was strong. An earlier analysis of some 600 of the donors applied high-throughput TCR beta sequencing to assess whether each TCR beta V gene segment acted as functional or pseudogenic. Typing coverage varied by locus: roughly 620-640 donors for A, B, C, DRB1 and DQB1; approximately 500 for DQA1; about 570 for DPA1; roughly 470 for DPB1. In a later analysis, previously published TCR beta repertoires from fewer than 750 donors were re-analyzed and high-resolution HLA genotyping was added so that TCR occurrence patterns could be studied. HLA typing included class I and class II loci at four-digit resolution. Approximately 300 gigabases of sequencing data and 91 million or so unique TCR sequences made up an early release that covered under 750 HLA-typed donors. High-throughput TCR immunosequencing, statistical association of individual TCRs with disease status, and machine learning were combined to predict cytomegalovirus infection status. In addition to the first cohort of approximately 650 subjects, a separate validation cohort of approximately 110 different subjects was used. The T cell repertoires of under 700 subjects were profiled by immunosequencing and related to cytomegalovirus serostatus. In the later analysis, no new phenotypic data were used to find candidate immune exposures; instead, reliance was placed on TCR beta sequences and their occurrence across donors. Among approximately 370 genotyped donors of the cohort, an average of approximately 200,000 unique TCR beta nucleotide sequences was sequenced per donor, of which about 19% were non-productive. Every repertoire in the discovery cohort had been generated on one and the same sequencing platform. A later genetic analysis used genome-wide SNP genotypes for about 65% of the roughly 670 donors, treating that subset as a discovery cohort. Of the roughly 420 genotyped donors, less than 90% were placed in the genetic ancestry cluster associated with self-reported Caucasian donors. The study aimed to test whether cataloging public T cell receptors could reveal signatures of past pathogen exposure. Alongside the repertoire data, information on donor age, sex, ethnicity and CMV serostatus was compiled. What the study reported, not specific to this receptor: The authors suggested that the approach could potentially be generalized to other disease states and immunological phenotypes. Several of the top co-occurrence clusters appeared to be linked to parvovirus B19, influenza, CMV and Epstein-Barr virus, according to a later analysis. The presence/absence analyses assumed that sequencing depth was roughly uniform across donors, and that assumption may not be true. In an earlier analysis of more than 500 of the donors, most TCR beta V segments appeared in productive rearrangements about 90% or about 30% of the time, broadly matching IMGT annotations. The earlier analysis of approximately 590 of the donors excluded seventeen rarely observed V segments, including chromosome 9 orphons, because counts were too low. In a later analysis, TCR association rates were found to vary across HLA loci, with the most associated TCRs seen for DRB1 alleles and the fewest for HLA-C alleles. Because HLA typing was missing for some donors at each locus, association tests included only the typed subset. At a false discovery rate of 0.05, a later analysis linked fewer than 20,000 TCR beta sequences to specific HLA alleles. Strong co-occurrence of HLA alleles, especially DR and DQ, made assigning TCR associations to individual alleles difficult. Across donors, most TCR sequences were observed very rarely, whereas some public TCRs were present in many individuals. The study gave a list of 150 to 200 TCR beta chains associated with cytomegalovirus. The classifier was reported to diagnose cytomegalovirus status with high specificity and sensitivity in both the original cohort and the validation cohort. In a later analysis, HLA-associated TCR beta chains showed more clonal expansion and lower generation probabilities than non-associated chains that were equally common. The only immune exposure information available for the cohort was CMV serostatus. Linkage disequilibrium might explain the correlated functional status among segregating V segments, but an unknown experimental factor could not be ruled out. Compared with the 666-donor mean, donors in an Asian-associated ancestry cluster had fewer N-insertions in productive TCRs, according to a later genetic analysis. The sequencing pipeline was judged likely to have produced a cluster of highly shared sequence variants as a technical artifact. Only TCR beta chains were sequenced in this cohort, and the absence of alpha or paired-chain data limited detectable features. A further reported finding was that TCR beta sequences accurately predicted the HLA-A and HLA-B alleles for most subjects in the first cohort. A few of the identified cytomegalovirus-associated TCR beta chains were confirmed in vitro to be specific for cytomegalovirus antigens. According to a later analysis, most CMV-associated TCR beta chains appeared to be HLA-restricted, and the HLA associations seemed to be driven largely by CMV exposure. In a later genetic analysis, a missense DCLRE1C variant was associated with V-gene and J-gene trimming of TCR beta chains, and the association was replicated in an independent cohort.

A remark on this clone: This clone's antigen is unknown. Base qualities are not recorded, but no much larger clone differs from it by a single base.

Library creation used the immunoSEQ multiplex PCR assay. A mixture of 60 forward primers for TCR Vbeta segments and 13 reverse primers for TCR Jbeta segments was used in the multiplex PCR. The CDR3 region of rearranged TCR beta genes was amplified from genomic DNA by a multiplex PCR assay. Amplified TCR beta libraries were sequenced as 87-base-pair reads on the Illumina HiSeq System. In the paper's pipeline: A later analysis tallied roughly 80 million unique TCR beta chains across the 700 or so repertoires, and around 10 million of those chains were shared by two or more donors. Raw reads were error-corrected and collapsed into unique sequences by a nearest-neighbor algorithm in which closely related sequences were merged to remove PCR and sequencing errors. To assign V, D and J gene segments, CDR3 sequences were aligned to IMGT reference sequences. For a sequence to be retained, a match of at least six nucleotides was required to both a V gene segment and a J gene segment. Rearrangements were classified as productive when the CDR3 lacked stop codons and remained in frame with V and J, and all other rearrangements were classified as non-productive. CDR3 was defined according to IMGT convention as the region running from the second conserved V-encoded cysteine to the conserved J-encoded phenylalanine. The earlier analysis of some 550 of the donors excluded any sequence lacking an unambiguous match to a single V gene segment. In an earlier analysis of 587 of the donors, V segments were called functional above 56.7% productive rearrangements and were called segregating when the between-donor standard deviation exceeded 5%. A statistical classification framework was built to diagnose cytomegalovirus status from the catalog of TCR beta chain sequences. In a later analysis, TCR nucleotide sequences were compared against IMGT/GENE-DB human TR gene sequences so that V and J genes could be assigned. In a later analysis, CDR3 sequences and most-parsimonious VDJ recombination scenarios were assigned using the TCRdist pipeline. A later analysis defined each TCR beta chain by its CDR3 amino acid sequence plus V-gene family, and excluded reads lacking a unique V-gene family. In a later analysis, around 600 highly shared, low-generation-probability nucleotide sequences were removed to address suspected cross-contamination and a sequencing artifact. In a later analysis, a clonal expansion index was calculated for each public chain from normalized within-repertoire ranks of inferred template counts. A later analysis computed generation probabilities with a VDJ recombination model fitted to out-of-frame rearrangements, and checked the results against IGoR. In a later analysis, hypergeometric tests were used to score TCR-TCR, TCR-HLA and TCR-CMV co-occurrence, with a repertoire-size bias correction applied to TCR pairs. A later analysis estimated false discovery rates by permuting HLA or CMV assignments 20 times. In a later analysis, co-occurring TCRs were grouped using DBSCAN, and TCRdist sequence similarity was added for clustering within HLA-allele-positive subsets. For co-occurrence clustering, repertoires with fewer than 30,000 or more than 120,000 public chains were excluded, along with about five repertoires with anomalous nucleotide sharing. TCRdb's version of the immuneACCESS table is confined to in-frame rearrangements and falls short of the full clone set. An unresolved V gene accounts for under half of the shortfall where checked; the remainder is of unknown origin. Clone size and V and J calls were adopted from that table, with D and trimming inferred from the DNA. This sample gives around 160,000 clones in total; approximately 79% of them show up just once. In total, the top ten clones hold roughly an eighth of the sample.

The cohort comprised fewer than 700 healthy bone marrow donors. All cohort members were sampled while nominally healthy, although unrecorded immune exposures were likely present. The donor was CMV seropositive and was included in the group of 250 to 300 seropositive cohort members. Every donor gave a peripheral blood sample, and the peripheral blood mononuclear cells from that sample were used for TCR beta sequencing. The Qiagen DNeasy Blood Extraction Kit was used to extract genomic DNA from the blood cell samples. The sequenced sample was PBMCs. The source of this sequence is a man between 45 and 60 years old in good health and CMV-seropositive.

The DNA reads as follows: TGCGCCAGCGGGGCCGGGACTAGCTATAACACAGATACGCAGTATTTT. It translates as CASGAGTSYNTDTQYF. The V gene is TRBV4-3 and the J gene is TRBJ2-3, with 9 bases matching TRBD2. V is cut back by 8 bases and J by 2 bases, with 11 bases in the junction unmatched. Taken from the germline V gene, the CDR1 and CDR2 loops are LGHNA and YSLEER. Reading from cysteine to phenylalanine, the CDR3 counts 16 amino acids. Left in the record is the CDR3 DNA by itself, 48 bases read in frame from the first base.